This TCR beta chain stems from a study of blood T cell repertoires in COVID-19 (TCRdb year 2020). Regarding the research as a whole: Samples covering the acute and convalescent phases of COVID-19 were provided by collaborators in the United States, Italy and Spain. The material from the prospective study consisted of cDNA or gDNA derived from T cells, B-cell-depleted T cells, or PBMCs. Subjects who had been exposed to COVID-19, were actively infected with it, or had recovered from it provided the deeply sampled blood TCRbeta repertoires that made up the dataset. A freely available public database, intended as a resource for researchers studying the immune response to SARS-CoV-2, is where the repertoires were released. The samples were drawn from two sources: the first 160 participants of the ongoing ImmuneRACE study, and some 1,300 subjects contributed by 6 global collaborators. The sample metadata nearly always contained a de-identified subject ID, COVID-19 status, age in years and sex. Where HLA class I and class II types were available, the types were taken from metadata supplied by the sample provider, not from assay-based typing.

The immunoSEQ Assay, a bias-controlled multiplex PCR, was used to amplify TCRbeta CDR3 regions from genomic DNA. In the source study's methods: The number of nucleated cells in each sample was estimated by amplification of reference gene primers within the assay. Sequence reads were collapsed and filtered to measure the absolute abundance of every unique TCRbeta CDR3 rearrangement. For each sample, productive Simpson clonality was calculated by taking the square root of Simpson's diversity index across productive rearrangements. This immuneACCESS table, as held by TCRdb, lists in-frame sequences with V and J called but not all clones. Of the missing ones, under half trace to an unresolved V gene in checked studies; the others have no known cause. The V and J calls and clone size were taken over from that table, and D and trimming were inferred from the DNA. This sample is represented by approximately 450,000 clones; about 90% of them were singletons. Of the sample, about 2.1% falls within the top ten clones.

The CDR3 runs 16 residues from the cysteine to the phenylalanine. Only CDR3 DNA remains: 48 bases, in frame from the first base. Per the germline V gene (reference sequence), SGHNT is the CDR1 and YYREEE is the CDR2. V lost 0 bases and J lost 5 bases; the stretch between them is 18 bases long. Turning to this clone: The clone's antigen remains unknown. Qualities for individual bases were not recorded, and no much larger clone is one base off.

General findings and caveats noted by the study authors: Clinical and demographic metadata were provided uncurated, with the amount varying by source and participant.

In the prospective study, participants were roughly 18 to 90 years old, resided in 24 geographic areas of the United States, and were enrolled through a virtual design. Cohort assignment in the prospective study relied on participant-reported clinical history from a screening survey and a study questionnaire. In the prospective study, mobile phlebotomists collected whole blood, serum and a nasopharyngeal or oropharyngeal swab from each participant. Participants in the prospective study had the option to provide additional blood draws and questionnaires over a 2-month period. Blood samples from the prospective study were shipped frozen or at room temperature prior to DNA extraction.

The source material was PBMCs or T cells enriched from blood (not recorded which). This clonotype was obtained from a woman younger than 35 with acute COVID-19. Recombination linked TRBV5-4 to TRBJ2-7; the D gene is perhaps TRBD2, on 6 matching bases. The sequenced DNA: TGTGCCAGCAGCTTGGAGGTCGGGGGAGTGGAAAACGAGCAGTACTTC. It specifies CASSLEVGGVENEQYF.